The 17 T cell receptor beta chains in this list originate from one sample, sequenced in a study of T cell changes during pregnancy in multiple sclerosis. Assay used: immunoSEQ multiplex PCR; TCRdb lists only in-frame clones, some missing. The table has tens of thousands of clones, about 92% seen once. Sequenced material: peripheral blood, taken in the second trimester of pregnancy. These receptors were taken from a female donor with multiple sclerosis, enrolled in a pregnancy study.

The chain recombines TRBV7-2 with TRBJ1-2; 7 bases align to TRBD1. CDR1 and CDR2 from the germline V gene are SGHTA and FQGNSA. The CDR3 is 14 residues long. V was clipped by 5 bases and J by 1 base; unmatched bases: 4. CDR3 residues: CASSPDRVNYGYTF. DNA of the CDR3: TGTGCCAGCAGCCCAGACAGGGTTAACTATGGCTACACCTTC.

This clone appeared once. The chain couples TRBV19 to TRBJ2-1; 10 bases map to TRBD2. Germline V gene sequence: CDR1 LNHDA, CDR2 SQIVND (reference sequence). There are 15 residues in the CDR3. The junction had 7 bases not matched to a gene; V was cut back by 6 bases and J by 5 bases. DNA of the CDR3: TGTGCCAGTAGACCTTCTAGCGGGGGAAACAATGAGCAGTTCTTC. Its translation is CASRPSSGGNNEQFF.

The rearrangement uses TRBV25-1 and TRBJ1-5; 10 bases fit TRBD1. The V segment lost 6 bases and the J segment 5 bases; nucleotides outside the gene matches: 4. The CDR3 spans 14 residues. From germline, CDR1 is MGHDK and CDR2 SYGVNS. The CDR3 protein is CASSQGQGDQPQHF. The CDR3 region has the DNA TGTGCCAGCAGCCAAGGACAGGGGGATCAGCCCCAGCATTTT.

The J gene is TRBJ2-7, the V gene TRBV15, with TRBD2 identical over 13 bases. V lost 3 bases, J lost 7 bases, and 9 bases stayed unmatched. The CDR3 covers 16 residues. Germline CDR1 and CDR2: LNHNV and YYDKDF (reference sequence). The CDR3 DNA is TGTGCCACCAGCAGGGGACCGGGACTAGCGGGACAGGAGCAGTACTTC. Translated: CATSRGPGLAGQEQYF.

This clone was seen only once. The V gene is TRBV5-8, the J gene TRBJ2-7; D unresolved. V lost 2 bases and J 2 bases, leaving 2 bases between the germline ends. CDR3 length equals 11 residues. From germline, CDR1 is SGHTS and CDR2 YDEGEE. CDR3 bases: TGTGCCAGCAGCTTCACCTACGAGCAGTACTTC. Translating gives CASSFTYEQYF.

This chain links TRBV19 with TRBJ1-5; tentative D call: TRBD1 (6 bases). The CDR3 contains 16 residues. With 5 bases removed from V and 7 bases from J, the gap between germline ends came to 21 bases. The germline CDR1 and CDR2 sequences are LNHDA and SQIVND (reference sequence). The CDR3 region has the DNA TGTGCCAGTAGTTCACTTAAGGGGGGGGTAGGGCAGCCCCAGCATTTT. Amino acid sequence: CASSSLKGGVGQPQHF.

This rearrangement joins TRBV5-6 to TRBJ2-1, with TRBD2 matching 7 bases. Germline CDR1 is SGHDT and CDR2 is YYEEEE. V lost 3 bases, J lost 2 bases, and 11 bases stayed unmatched. The CDR3 spans 17 residues. This CDR3 reads CASSSRLAPNPYNEQFF. CDR3 sequence (DNA): TGTGCCAGCAGCTCCCGACTAGCCCCTAACCCCTACAATGAGCAGTTCTTC.

The J gene is TRBJ1-1, the V gene TRBV5-8; TRBD1 aligns across 8 bases. J gave up 0 bases and V 3 bases, and 7 bases lay outside the gene matches. The CDR3 totals 16 residues. Germline-derived CDR1 and CDR2 are SGHTS and YDEGEE. The chain's CDR3 is CASSWRTGRMNTEAFF. Written as DNA, the CDR3 is TGTGCCAGCAGCTGGAGGACAGGGAGAATGAACACTGAAGCTTTCTTT.

This chain joins TRBV9 and TRBJ1-1, with TRBD1 matching 8 bases. Unmatched junction bases numbered 5, after V lost 3 bases and J lost 4 bases. Germline V CDR1 and CDR2: SGDLS, YYNGEE. The CDR3 totals 14 residues. CDR3 nucleotide sequence: TGTGCCAGCAGCGCGAGACAGGGGAGCACTGAAGCTTTCTTT. Translation: CASSARQGSTEAFF.

The rearrangement uses TRBV5-4 and TRBJ1-4; D unclear. The V end lost 1 base, the J end lost 6 bases, and 7 bases lay between the germline ends. Germline V gene sequence: CDR1 SGHNT, CDR2 YYREEE (reference sequence). The CDR3 covers 13 residues. CDR3 amino acids: CASSLTTHEKLFF. For the CDR3, the DNA is TGTGCCAGCAGCTTGACGACACATGAAAAACTGTTTTTT.

V is TRBV4-1 and J is TRBJ2-1; 9 bases line up with TRBD2. Trimming took 1 base from V and 0 from J; bases not matched to a gene: 4. This CDR3 is 17 amino acids long. The germline V gene encodes CDR1 MGHRA and CDR2 YSYEKL. CDR3 in DNA: TGCGCCAGCAGCCAAGGTCTAGCGGGGAGCTCCTACAATGAGCAGTTCTTC. It codes for CASSQGLAGSSYNEQFF.

The chain is built from TRBV9 and TRBJ1-2; 7 bases line up with TRBD1. The CDR3 extends over 16 amino acids. V was pared by 0 bases and J by 0 bases, with 5 bases of the junction left unmatched. Germline V gene sequence: CDR1 SGDLS, CDR2 YYNGEE. The DNA for the CDR3 is TGTGCCAGCAGCGTAGCACAGGGGAAAGCTAACTATGGCTACACCTTC. Translated: CASSVAQGKANYGYTF.

The table lists this clone with a count of one. V gene TRBV7-9 combines with J gene TRBJ2-3, with TRBD2 identical over 12 bases. This CDR3 region has 15 residues. Germline V gives CDR1 SEHNR, CDR2 FQNEAQ (reference sequence). J lost 6 bases, V lost 5 bases, and 6 bases had no gene match. The CDR3 region is CASSLASGGADTQYF. The CDR3 region has the DNA TGTGCCAGCAGCCTGGCTAGCGGGGGGGCCGATACGCAGTATTTT.

The gene calls are TRBV5-6 and TRBJ2-1; no clear D. V lost 4 bases and J lost 9, with 8 bases in between. In germline, CDR1 is SGHDT, CDR2 YYEEEE. The CDR3 covers 11 residues. The CDR3 here is CASSIAVEQFF. DNA of the CDR3: TGTGCCAGCAGCATAGCCGTTGAGCAGTTCTTC.

The chain is built from TRBV4-1 and TRBJ2-3, with 9 bases fitting TRBD1. V was clipped by 0 bases and J by 2 bases; unmatched bases: 6. This CDR3 has 17 residues. CDR1 is MGHRA, CDR2 YSYEKL, per germline. The CDR3 DNA reads as TGCGCCAGCAGCCAAGATGGCGACAGGGGGTTCACAGATACGCAGTATTTT. Translated, it gives CASSQDGDRGFTDTQYF.

This clone came up once. The CDR3 DNA reads TGTGCCAGCAGCGTAGGGACAGGGCCTTCCTATGGCTACACCTTC. It encodes CASSVGTGPSYGYTF. This chain joins TRBV9 and TRBJ1-2, with 8 bases matching TRBD1. CDR3 length: 15 amino acids. From germline, CDR1 is SGDLS and CDR2 YYNGEE. Trimming removed 0 bases from V and 4 bases from J; junction bases left unmatched: 5. Full variable domain (outside the CDR3, taken from reference TRBV9 and TRBJ1-2): DSGVTQTPKHLITATGQRVTLRCSPRSGDLSVYWYQQSLDQGLQFLIQYYNGEERAKGNILERFSAQQFPDLHSELNLSSLELGDSALYFCASSVGTGPSYGYTFGSGTRLTVV.

The CDR3 bases are TGTGCCAGCAGTGACCGAAGCGGGGAAAGCACAGATACGCAGTATTTT. It yields the protein CASSDRSGESTDTQYF. The gene calls are TRBV6-4 and TRBJ2-3, with TRBD2 matching over 7 bases. The CDR3 spans 16 residues. Germline CDR1 reads MRHNA; CDR2 reads SNTAGT. The junction had 5 bases not matched to a gene; V was cut back by 2 bases and J by 0 bases.